These 19 T cell receptor beta chains came from one sample sequenced in a study of early T cells in non-severe SARS-CoV-2 infection. TCRdb reprocessed the 5' RACE reads via MiXCR and lists one record per CDR3 protein. The sample includes 50,000 to 70,000 distinct CDR3 sequences, more than 13% of them seen just once. The sequencing used whole blood, collected at baseline. All receptors come from an adult who was a healthcare worker with PCR-confirmed SARS-CoV-2 infection or an uninfected control (not recorded which).

This chain connects TRBV5-6 to TRBJ1-1; D not resolved. Germline lookup yields CDR1 SGHDT and CDR2 YYEEEE. Between the trimmed V and J ends, which lost 0 bases and 3 bases, there was a span of 3 bases. The CDR3 covers 12 residues. This CDR3 reads CASSLEDTEAFF. The CDR3 nucleotides read TGTGCCAGCAGCTTGGAAGACACTGAAGCTTTCTTT.

J is TRBJ1-3 and V is TRBV29-1; maybe TRBD1 (5 bases). Trimming took off 2 bases at V and 4 bases at J, with 9 bases between the two ends. There are 13 residues in the CDR3. CDR1 and CDR2 from the germline V gene are SQVTM and ANQGSEA. DNA for the CDR3: TGCAGCGTTGAATTAGACAGAGGAAACACCATATATTTT. Encoded protein: CSVELDRGNTIYF.

This clonotype came up a few times. One junction end disagrees with the germline gene, perhaps due to a read error. The rearrangement joins TRBV4-2 to TRBJ1-2, with a possible D match to TRBD1 (6 bases). This CDR3 spans 13 amino acids. Germline V gene data show CDR1 as LGHNA and CDR2 as YNFKEQ. CDR3 in DNA: TGTGCCAGCAGCCAAGATTTATTGGACAGAGAGTACTTC. This sequence encodes CASSQDLLDREYF.

This chain uses TRBV7-8 with TRBJ2-2, with D perhaps matching TRBD2 (5 bases). Germline assignment: CDR1 SGHVS and CDR2 FQNEAQ. V gave up 1 base and J gave up 7 bases, with 16 bases separating them. The CDR3 contains 16 residues. CDR3 in DNA: TGTGCCAGCAGCTTAGTCAGTCCGGGAACGAGCGGGGAGCTGTTTTTT. This translates into CASSLVSPGTSGELFF.

This clonotype was observed a handful of times. One junction end disagrees with the germline gene, perhaps due to a read error. This chain connects TRBV12-3 or TRBV12-4 to TRBJ2-2, with D tentatively TRBD1 (6 bases). CDR3 length: 18 amino acids. CDR3 nucleotide sequence: TGCGCCAGCAGCTCCACCCGACAGGCCCTGAAAACCGGCGGGGAGCTGTTTTTT. Encoded protein: CASSSTRQALKTGGELFF.

The V and J genes are TRBV27 and TRBJ2-3; D is unclear. CDR3 length: 14 amino acids. V lost 2 bases and J 1 base, leaving 7 bases between the germline ends. The germline V gene encodes CDR1 MNHEY and CDR2 SMNVEV (reference sequence). The CDR3 protein is CASSLRTGTDTQYF. CDR3 nucleotides: TGTGCCAGCAGTTTACGAACCGGCACAGATACGCAGTATTTT.

This clonotype has more than one count but fewer than ten. The rearrangement joins TRBV10-3 to TRBJ1-1, with 9 positions matching TRBD1. J was trimmed by 1 base and V by 9 bases; bases with no gene match: 3. In germline, CDR1 is ENHRY, CDR2 SYGVKD. The CDR3 spans 13 residues. The CDR3 DNA reads TGTGCCATACAGGGGGCGAGGAACACTGAAGCTTTCTTT. Its protein is CAIQGARNTEAFF.

The chain is built from TRBV29-1 and TRBJ1-1; 10 nucleotides match TRBD1. CDR1 SQVTM and CDR2 ANQGSEA come from the germline V gene. The CDR3 is 13 residues long. The V segment lost 7 bases and the J segment 4 bases; nucleotides outside the gene matches: 6. Here the CDR3 DNA reads TGCAGCGGGGGGGACAGGGGCTTCACTGAAGCTTTCTTT. It encodes CSGGDRGFTEAFF.

This clonotype was detected a few times. J is TRBJ2-7 and V is TRBV13; possible D gene TRBD1, 5 bases. From germline, CDR1 is PRHDT and CDR2 FYEKMQ (reference sequence). This CDR3 is 14 amino acids long. With 5 bases removed from V and 1 base from J, the gap between germline ends came to 12 bases. CDR3 protein: CASSNPTESYEQYF. The CDR3 coding sequence is TGTGCCAGCAGCAATCCGACAGAGTCCTACGAGCAGTACTTC.

This rearrangement joins TRBV5-1 to TRBJ1-4, with a tentative D call TRBD1 (5 bases). CDR3 length: 14 residues. Trimming removed 4 bases from V and 8 bases from J, with 15 bases in between. From germline, CDR1 is SGHRS and CDR2 YFSETQ. The CDR3 DNA is TGCGCCAGCAGCCCGGGGGTTGAGTCCGAAAAACTGTTTTTT. Amino acid sequence: CASSPGVESEKLFF.

The V gene is TRBV5-1, the J gene TRBJ1-6; D uncertain. The germline V and J ends were trimmed by 4 bases and 10 bases, with 12 bases remaining between them. The germline V gene encodes CDR1 SGHRS and CDR2 YFSETQ. The CDR3 has 13 residues. In DNA form, the CDR3 reads TGCGCCAGCAGCCGAAGGGAAGACTCACCCCTCCACTTT. Residues: CASSRREDSPLHF.

The rearrangement uses TRBV2 and TRBJ2-7; D uncertain. The CDR3 covers 11 residues. From germline, CDR1 is SNHLY and CDR2 FYNNEI. V lost 4 bases and J lost 5, with 6 bases in between. CDR3 DNA sequence: TGTGCCAGCAGTGTGGGGAACGAGCAGTACTTC. Translated, it gives CASSVGNEQYF.

The chain combines TRBV7-3 with TRBJ2-2; 11 bases line up with TRBD2. V lost 4 bases, J lost 3 bases, and 4 bases stayed unmatched. CDR1 is SGHTA and CDR2 is FQGTGA in the germline V gene. The CDR3 loop spans 16 amino acids. The CDR3 sequence is CASSSGTSGYTGELFF. For the CDR3, the DNA is TGTGCCAGCAGCTCAGGGACTAGCGGATACACCGGGGAGCTGTTTTTT.

V usage is TRBV20-1 and J usage is TRBJ2-7, with D possibly TRBD2 on 6 matching bases. V shed 0 bases and J shed 2 bases, with 11 bases lying between them. The CDR3 extends over 14 amino acids. Per germline, CDR1 DFQATT and CDR2 SNEGSKA (reference sequence). The CDR3 sequence is CSAREKGRTYEQYF. In nucleotides, the CDR3 is TGCAGTGCTAGAGAAAAAGGGAGGACCTACGAGCAGTACTTC.

The V and J genes are TRBV12-3 or TRBV12-4 and TRBJ1-1; maybe TRBD1 (6 bases). The V gene lost 2 bases and the J gene lost 7 bases, with 11 bases spanning the gap. This CDR3 region has 13 residues. CDR3 protein: CASSLQGLSEAFF. In DNA, the CDR3 is TGTGCCAGCAGTTTACAGGGGCTTAGTGAAGCTTTCTTT.

This clonotype occurred many times. The rearrangement uses TRBV29-1 and TRBJ2-7, with unresolved D. The germline V gene has CDR1 SQVTM and CDR2 ANQGSEA. This CDR3 has 12 amino acids. The V and J ends lost 7 bases and 11 bases respectively, with 21 bases between them. CDR3 nucleotide sequence: TGCAGCGCCTCGGCCGGGCGATCGGTCGAGTACTTC. Its translation is CSASAGRSVEYF.

This clonotype occurred a few times. The chain links TRBV12-3 or TRBV12-4 to TRBJ2-3, with D perhaps given as TRBD1 or TRBD2 (5 bases each). V gave up 4 bases and J gave up 5 bases, with 13 bases separating them. This CDR3 has 14 residues. The CDR3 loop is CASSSGRFGDTQYF. The CDR3 nucleotides read TGTGCCAGCAGTTCAGGGAGATTCGGAGATACGCAGTATTTT.

This chain joins TRBV7-3 and TRBJ2-2; 9 nucleotides align to TRBD2. The CDR3 totals 16 residues. Germline V gene data show CDR1 as SGHTA and CDR2 as FQGTGA. This CDR3 is CASKEASGIDTGELFF. The DNA for the CDR3 is TGTGCAAGTAAAGAGGCTAGCGGGATCGACACCGGGGAGCTGTTTTTT.

This clonotype was seen a few times. The chain is built from TRBV3-1 and TRBJ2-7; maybe TRBD2 (6 bases). Germline V gives CDR1 LGHDT, CDR2 YNNKEL (reference sequence). The CDR3 consists of 15 residues. Trimming removed 4 bases at V and 1 base at J, with 14 bases between. In DNA, the CDR3 is TGTGCCAGCAGCCCTTCTGAGGGAGGTTCCTACGAGCAGTACTTC. It specifies CASSPSEGGSYEQYF.